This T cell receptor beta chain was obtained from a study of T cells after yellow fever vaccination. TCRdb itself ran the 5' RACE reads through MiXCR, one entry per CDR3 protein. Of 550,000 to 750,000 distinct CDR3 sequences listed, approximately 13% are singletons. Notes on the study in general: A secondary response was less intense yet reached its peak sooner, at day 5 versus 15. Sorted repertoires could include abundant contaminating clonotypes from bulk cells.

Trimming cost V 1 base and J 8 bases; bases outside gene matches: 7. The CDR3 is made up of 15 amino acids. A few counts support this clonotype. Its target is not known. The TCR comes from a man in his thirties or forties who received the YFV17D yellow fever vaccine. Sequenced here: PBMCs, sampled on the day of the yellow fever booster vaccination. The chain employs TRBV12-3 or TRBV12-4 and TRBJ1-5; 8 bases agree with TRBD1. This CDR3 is CASSLGGQGGKPQHF. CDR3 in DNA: TGTGCCAGCAGTTTAGGAGGACAGGGCGGTAAGCCCCAGCATTTT.